The clone carrying this T cell receptor beta chain has only a few counts. The time point: patch test 1, 2 weeks after DPC sensitization. The sample's treatment: therapeutic diphenylcyclopropenone sensitization with weekly scalp DPC. Blood draws came first, before each patch test. Unfractionated whole blood yielded total RNA. This sample was included in a study of human T cells and chemical hapten exposure. Study at large: Patients received weekly diphenylcyclopropenone doses to the scalp throughout the roughly 26-week study.

The library tagged individual cDNA molecules with unique molecular identifiers. TCRdb analysed the RACE reads with MiXCR anew, one entry per CDR3 protein. This table holds 380,000 or so distinct CDR3 sequences, approximately 5.1% found once. The CDR3 is 15 amino acids. V was clipped by 3 bases and J by 3 bases, with 13 bases between them. The germline V gene encodes CDR1 MNHEY and CDR2 SVGAGI. Sequenced material: whole blood, taken in connection with sensitization to the hapten diphenylcyclopropenone (DPC). The chain couples TRBV6-5 to TRBJ2-3; D possibly matches TRBD1 or TRBD2 (6 bases each). The TCR comes from a woman between 50 and 59 years old with alopecia areata. Some clones in this sample may be carry-over from other donors' samples. Written as DNA, the CDR3 is TGTGCCAGCAGTTATTGGAGGGGGGCAACAGATACGCAGTATTTT. It specifies CASSYWRGATDTQYF.